This T cell receptor beta chain appears in the sequencing data of a study of Tregs in tolerant kidney transplant recipients. Germline values: CDR1 MDHEN, CDR2 SYDVKM. The ends were cut back, 5 bases at V and 2 bases at J, with 20 bases in the middle. The CDR3 spans 17 residues. Clones were read by immunoSEQ multiplex PCR, and TCRdb kept only the in-frame ones, dropping some. The sample includes fewer than 100,000 clones, about 91% of them seen just once. The material sequenced was Tregs from blood, taken before the transplant. This chain joins TRBV28 and TRBJ2-3; D is unresolved. The sequence was collected from a human donor who received a combined kidney and bone marrow transplant. CDR3 sequence (DNA): TGTGCCAGCAGTCCCAGCTTCGACAAGATCGTCACAGATACGCAGTATTTT. This encodes CASSPSFDKIVTDTQYF. Full variable domain (missing parts from reference TRBV28 and TRBJ2-3): DVKVTQSSRYLVKRTGEKVFLECVQDMDHENMFWYRQDPGLGLRLIYFSYDVKMKEKGDIPEGYSVSREKKERFSLILESASTNQTSMYLCASSPSFDKIVTDTQYFGPGTRLTVL.